Presented here are 27 T cell receptor beta chains from one specimen sequenced in a study of cytomegalovirus exposure and HLA in healthy donors. PCR involved 60 Vbeta and 13 Jbeta primers. Repertoires were generated with immunoSEQ multiplex PCR, while TCRdb's copy carries only in-frame clones and drops some. The sample contains approximately 160,000 clones, 75% to 90% of which appear only once. The specimen sequenced was PBMCs. The receptors were gathered from a girl under 10 years old in good health and CMV-seropositive.

V gene TRBV6-1 combines with J gene TRBJ2-1; 10 bases fit TRBD2. The ends lost 8 bases at V and 1 base at J; junction bases unmatched: 5. Germline V gene sequence: CDR1 MNHNS, CDR2 SASEGT. This CDR3 is built from 15 residues. In DNA, the CDR3 is TGTGCCAGCTCCCGTAGCGGGAGGTCCTACAATGAGCAGTTCTTC. Amino acids: CASSRSGRSYNEQFF.

The rearrangement uses TRBV30 and TRBJ1-2; D ambiguous. The germline V and J ends were trimmed by 3 bases and 7 bases, with 15 bases remaining between them. Germline assignment: CDR1 GTSNPN and CDR2 SVGIG (reference sequence). This CDR3 region has 13 residues. CDR3 residues: CAWSPTWAVGYTF. For the CDR3, the DNA is TGTGCCTGGAGCCCAACATGGGCTGTTGGCTACACCTTC.

This chain joins TRBV29-1 and TRBJ2-1; 13 positions match TRBD2. The CDR3 contains 14 residues. Losses at the gene ends were 8 bases for V and 15 bases for J; bases not matched to a gene: 16. The germline gives CDR1 SQVTM, CDR2 ANQGSEA. Here the CDR3 DNA reads TGCAGCCCCTACTACGGACTAGCGGGAGCGAATCGGTTCTTC. It codes for CSPYYGLAGANRFF.

The J gene is TRBJ2-7, the V gene TRBV7-9; D may be TRBD1 (5 bases). This CDR3 is built from 15 residues. Trimming left V 0 bases short and J 5 bases short, with 14 bases between. The germline CDR1 and CDR2 sequences are SEHNR and FQNEAQ (reference sequence). The CDR3 bases are TGTGCCAGCAGCTTAGCGGCTGGGGTCAGGGACGAGCAGTACTTC. Translation: CASSLAAGVRDEQYF.

The rearrangement uses TRBV6-5 and TRBJ2-3, with D possibly TRBD2 on 7 matching bases. Trimming removed 8 bases at V and 0 bases at J, with 12 bases between. The CDR3 has 14 residues. Germline CDR1 reads MNHEY; CDR2 reads SVGAGI. The CDR3 region has the DNA TGTGCCAGCTGGGGGGGCCGTAGCACAGATACGCAGTATTTT. Translating it yields CASWGGRSTDTQYF.

The rearrangement links TRBV4-1 to TRBJ2-3, with D possibly being TRBD2 (6 bases). CDR1 and CDR2 (germline): MGHRA, YSYEKL. V was clipped by 1 base and J by 0 bases, with 14 bases between them. This CDR3 contains 17 residues. The CDR3 DNA reads TGCGCCAGCAGCCAAGCCCCGAGCGGGTATAGCACAGATACGCAGTATTTT. It yields the protein CASSQAPSGYSTDTQYF.

For the CDR3, the DNA is TGTGCCACCAGCAGATTAGCTGGTCGGAGGCCTTATGGAAACACCATATATTTT. It specifies CATSRLAGRRPYGNTIYF. This chain connects TRBV15 to TRBJ1-3; the D is unclear. CDR1 is LNHNV and CDR2 is YYDKDF in the germline V gene (reference sequence). The CDR3 sequence is 18 residues long. With 2 bases removed from V and 3 bases from J, the gap between germline ends came to 20 bases.

The table lists this clone with a few counts. The chain employs TRBV5-1 and TRBJ2-1, with 7 bases aligning to TRBD2. The J segment lost 2 bases and the V segment lost 2 bases, leaving 7 bases of the junction unmatched. This CDR3 is built from 16 residues. Germline V gene lookup returns CDR1 SGHRS and CDR2 YFSETQ. In DNA form, the CDR3 reads TGCGCCAGCAGCTTCTCTAGCGGAAGAACCTACAATGAGCAGTTCTTC. Translation: CASSFSSGRTYNEQFF.

This clone was seen more than once but under ten times. V and J are TRBV5-1 and TRBJ2-2, with 7 bases identical to TRBD2. V lost 1 base to trimming and J lost 4 bases; unmatched junction nucleotides: 4. Germline CDR1 and CDR2: SGHRS and YFSETQ. The CDR3 loop spans 15 amino acids. CDR3 region: CASSLWRESTGELFF. Here the CDR3 DNA reads TGCGCCAGCAGCTTGTGGCGGGAGAGCACCGGGGAGCTGTTTTTT.

The chain couples TRBV19 to TRBJ1-5, with a weak D call TRBD1 (5 bases). This CDR3 contains 15 residues. Trimming removed 6 bases from V and 2 bases from J, with 14 bases in between. The germline CDR1 and CDR2 sequences are LNHDA and SQIVND (reference sequence). The DNA for the CDR3 is TGTGCCAGTAGGTATAGTCGGGGGGGCAATCAGCCCCAGCATTTT. Protein product: CASRYSRGGNQPQHF. Looking up the rest from reference TRBV19 and TRBJ1-5 gives the full variable domain: DGGITQSPKYLFRKEGQNVTLSCEQNLNHDAMYWYRQDPGQGLRLIYYSQIVNDFQKGDIAEGYSVSREKKESFPLTVTSAQKNPTAFYLCASRYSRGGNQPQHFGDGTRLSIL.

This clone came up a few times. The rearrangement links TRBV5-1 to TRBJ2-1; maybe TRBD2 (5 bases). CDR3 size: 17 residues. Germline V gene sequence: CDR1 SGHRS, CDR2 YFSETQ. V lost 1 base and J lost 5, with 19 bases in between. In DNA, the CDR3 is TGCGCCAGCAGCTTGTTCCCGAGGGTTGAGGCAGACAATGAGCAGTTCTTC. Translating gives CASSLFPRVEADNEQFF.

The sample holds a few counts of this clone. The genes are TRBV19 and TRBJ1-2, with 7 bases matching TRBD1. CDR3 size: 12 residues. Looked up from germline, CDR1 is LNHDA and CDR2 is SQIVND (reference sequence). V was pared by 7 bases and J by 8 bases, with 7 bases of the junction left unmatched. In nucleotides, the CDR3 is TGTGCCAGTACCCCGGACAGGCACGGCTACACCTTC. It specifies CASTPDRHGYTF.

The CDR3 spells CASSPSGKETQYF. The CDR3 DNA follows: TGTGCCAGTAGCCCGTCAGGGAAAGAGACCCAGTACTTC. This rearrangement joins TRBV19 to TRBJ2-5; TRBD1 is a possible D gene (5 bases). V shed 6 bases and J shed 3 bases, with 11 bases lying between them. Germline values: CDR1 LNHDA, CDR2 SQIVND (reference sequence). There are 13 residues in the CDR3.

V gene TRBV7-2 combines with J gene TRBJ2-1, with a weak D call TRBD2 (6 bases). The CDR3 consists of 14 residues. V lost 5 bases and J 7 bases, leaving 15 bases between the germline ends. Germline V gene lookup returns CDR1 SGHTA and CDR2 FQGNSA. The CDR3 here is CASSTRTGGNEQFF. The CDR3 DNA sequence: TGTGCCAGCAGCACCCGGACTGGGGGGAATGAGCAGTTCTTC.

The chain employs TRBV27 and TRBJ1-6, with 9 positions matching TRBD1. V dropped 6 bases and J dropped 7; count of bases not matched to a gene: 10. CDR3 length: 16 amino acids. CDR1 and CDR2 (germline): MNHEY, SMNVEV (reference sequence). CDR3 coding DNA: TGTGCCAGCAGCCCACCACAGGGGGCTGGGAATTCACCCCTCCACTTT. Its translation: CASSPPQGAGNSPLHF.

The table lists this clone with a few counts. The chain couples TRBV9 to TRBJ1-1; 8 bases are shared with TRBD1. The CDR3 consists of 15 residues. The trim removed 4 bases at V and 1 base at J, leaving 6 bases unmatched. CDR1 and CDR2 (germline): SGDLS, YYNGEE. CDR3 in amino acids: CASSPGQGRNTEAFF. DNA for the CDR3: TGTGCCAGCAGCCCTGGACAGGGAAGGAACACTGAAGCTTTCTTT.

The chain couples TRBV7-9 to TRBJ2-1; the match to TRBD2 covers 9 bases. V was pared by 3 bases and J by 8 bases, with 20 bases of the junction left unmatched. This CDR3 comprises 19 residues. Germline V gives CDR1 SEHNR, CDR2 FQNEAQ (reference sequence). The CDR3 region is CASSFFGWGIAGEGYEQFF. As DNA, the CDR3 is TGTGCCAGCAGCTTTTTCGGGTGGGGAATAGCGGGAGAAGGGTATGAGCAGTTCTTC. Variable domain in full (rest from reference TRBV7-9 and TRBJ2-1): DTGVSQNPRHKITKRGQNVTFRCDPISEHNRLYWYRQTLGQGPEFLTYFQNEAQLEKSRLLSDRFSAERPKGSFSTLEIQRTEQGDSAMYLCASSFFGWGIAGEGYEQFFGPGTRLTVL.

This clone was found once. The rearrangement links TRBV5-1 to TRBJ2-3, with TRBD2 as a possible D gene (6 bases). Germline V gene sequence: CDR1 SGHRS, CDR2 YFSETQ. CDR3 length: 14 residues. The germline V and J ends were trimmed by 1 base and 1 base, with 7 bases remaining between them. CDR3 sequence: CASSLRRGTDTQYF. The CDR3 DNA sequence: TGCGCCAGCAGCTTGCGGAGGGGCACAGATACGCAGTATTTT.

This chain links TRBV28 with TRBJ1-5; TRBD1 agrees at 10 bases. The CDR3 extends over 17 amino acids. The trim removed 4 bases at V and 4 bases at J, leaving 10 bases unmatched. Germline CDR1 is MDHEN and CDR2 is SYDVKM. CDR3 coding DNA: TGTGCCAGCAGTTCCAGGGACAGGGGACTTCAAAATCAGCCCCAGCATTTT. It encodes CASSSRDRGLQNQPQHF. The full variable domain, with the rest looked up from reference TRBV28 and TRBJ1-5, is DVKVTQSSRYLVKRTGEKVFLECVQDMDHENMFWYRQDPGLGLRLIYFSYDVKMKEKGDIPEGYSVSREKKERFSLILESASTNQTSMYLCASSSRDRGLQNQPQHFGDGTRLSIL.

This clone came up a few times. The V gene is TRBV5-6, the J gene TRBJ2-5; D is unresolved. Between the trimmed V and J ends, which lost 4 bases and 2 bases, there was a span of 3 bases. This CDR3 spans 11 amino acids. CDR1 and CDR2 (germline): SGHDT, YYEEEE. CDR3 sequence reads: CASSLQETQYF. In DNA form, the CDR3 reads TGTGCCAGCAGCCTTCAAGAGACCCAGTACTTC.

The chain has TRBV30 and TRBJ2-3, with a weak D call TRBD1 (6 bases). CDR1 GTSNPN and CDR2 SVGIG come from the germline V gene (reference sequence). The CDR3 has 12 residues. The V end lost 1 base, the J end lost 6 bases, and 8 bases lay between the germline ends. As DNA, the CDR3 is TGTGCCTGGAGTGCGAGGGGGGATACGCAGTATTTT. Encoded protein: CAWSARGDTQYF.

The chain links TRBV5-1 to TRBJ1-3; no reliable D call. From germline, CDR1 is SGHRS and CDR2 YFSETQ. The CDR3 contains 14 residues. Trimming removed 1 base from V and 0 bases from J, with 5 bases in between. The CDR3 here is CASSLRSSGNTIYF. CDR3 sequence (DNA): TGCGCCAGCAGCTTGCGGAGCTCTGGAAACACCATATATTTT. Full variable domain (remainder filled in from reference TRBV5-1 and TRBJ1-3): KAGVTQTPRYLIKTRGQQVTLSCSPISGHRSVSWYQQTPGQGLQFLFEYFSETQRNKGNFPGRFSGRQFSNSRSEMNVSTLELGDSALYLCASSLRSSGNTIYFGEGSWLTVV.

This clone was found a few times. The gene calls are TRBV6-1 and TRBJ1-6; D perhaps matches TRBD1 (5 bases). The CDR3 covers 15 residues. Trimming took 5 bases from V and 1 from J, leaving 9 bases between them. CDR1 is MNHNS and CDR2 is SASEGT in the germline V gene. CDR3 amino acids: CASSWGVSYNSPLHF. In DNA form, the CDR3 reads TGTGCCAGCAGTTGGGGGGTTTCCTATAATTCACCCCTCCACTTT.

The gene calls are TRBV7-9 and TRBJ1-6, with unresolved D. V lost 1 base and J lost 7, with 5 bases in between. Germline assignment: CDR1 SEHNR and CDR2 FQNEAQ (reference sequence). This CDR3 spans 13 amino acids. The CDR3 loop is CASSLESNSPLHF. DNA of the CDR3: TGTGCCAGCAGCTTAGAAAGCAATTCACCCCTCCACTTT.

The sample holds one count of this clone. The chain recombines TRBV2 with TRBJ1-2; D is unresolved. Trimming cost V 3 bases and J 4 bases, with 9 bases left between them. Germline values: CDR1 SNHLY, CDR2 FYNNEI. The CDR3 is 13 residues long. The CDR3 reads CASSDRQTYGYTF. DNA for the CDR3: TGTGCCAGCAGTGACAGGCAGACCTATGGCTACACCTTC.

J is TRBJ2-1 and V is TRBV9; a possible D gene is TRBD2 (7 bases). The length of the CDR3 is 15 residues. Trimming cost V 6 bases and J 10 bases, with 23 bases left between them. Germline loops: CDR1 SGDLS, CDR2 YYNGEE. DNA of the CDR3: TGTGCCAGCACGGGGACGGGGGGCTCAGCGGGCGAGCAGTTCTTC. Amino acid sequence: CASTGTGGSAGEQFF.

The count of this clone is one. V and J are TRBV27 and TRBJ2-5, with TRBD1 matching 8 bases. After removal of 6 bases from V and 1 base from J, the junction contained 4 bases not matched to a gene. The CDR3 runs 14 residues. CDR1 and CDR2 (germline): MNHEY, SMNVEV (reference sequence). The CDR3 DNA follows: TGTGCCAGCAGGGGACAGGTCGGCCAAGAGACCCAGTACTTC. Protein sequence: CASRGQVGQETQYF.